The entry below describes one T cell receptor beta chain. The antigen remains undetermined. This sample was taken from a study of metastatic and nonmetastatic thyroid tumors. Across the whole study: From malignant and benign thyroid patients, repertoires in blood and in tumor or nodule tissue were compared. Whole-study findings and limits: It was reported that TCR beta diversity was significantly higher in malignant thyroid tumors than benign nodules, in blood and tumor.

No patient had received any treatment before thyroid surgery. In the authors' workflow: Building a distant-metastasis classifier for papillary thyroid cancer drew on CDR3 differences across clinicopathological groups. With MiXCR, TCRdb called clones anew from the PCR reads. The V and J calls reflect TCRdb's pipeline rather than the authors' work. Here the sample spans 12,000 to 15,000 clones, 3.6% being singletons. The sample was tumor tissue. The clonotype was recovered from a female donor with papillary thyroid cancer or a benign thyroid nodule (not recorded which). Some clones in this sample may be carry-over from other donors' samples.

Here the CDR3 DNA reads TGTGCCAGCATATGGGGGCGAGGGACGAACACCGGGGAGCTGTTTTTT. It is translated as CASIWGRGTNTGELFF. The chain joins TRBV6-2 or TRBV6-3 to TRBJ2-2; a weak D match, TRBD1 (6 bases). Trimming cost V 7 bases and J 0 bases, with 15 bases left between them. Per germline, CDR1 MNHEY and CDR2 SVGEGT. CDR3 length: 16 amino acids.